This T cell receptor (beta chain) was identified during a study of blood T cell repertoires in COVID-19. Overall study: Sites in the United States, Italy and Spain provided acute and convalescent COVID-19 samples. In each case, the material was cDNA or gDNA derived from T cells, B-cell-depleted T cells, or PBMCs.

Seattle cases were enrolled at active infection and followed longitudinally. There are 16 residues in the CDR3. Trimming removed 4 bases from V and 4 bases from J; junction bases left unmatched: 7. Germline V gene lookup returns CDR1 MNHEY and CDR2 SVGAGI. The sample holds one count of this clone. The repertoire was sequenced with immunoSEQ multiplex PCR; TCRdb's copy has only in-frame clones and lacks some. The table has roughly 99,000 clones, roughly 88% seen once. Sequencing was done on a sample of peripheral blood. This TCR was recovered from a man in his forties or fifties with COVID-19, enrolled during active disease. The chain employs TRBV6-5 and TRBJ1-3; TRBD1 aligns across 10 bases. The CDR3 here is CASSSGQGSGGNTIYF. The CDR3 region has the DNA TGTGCCAGCAGTTCGGGACAGGGGAGTGGGGGAAACACCATATATTTT.